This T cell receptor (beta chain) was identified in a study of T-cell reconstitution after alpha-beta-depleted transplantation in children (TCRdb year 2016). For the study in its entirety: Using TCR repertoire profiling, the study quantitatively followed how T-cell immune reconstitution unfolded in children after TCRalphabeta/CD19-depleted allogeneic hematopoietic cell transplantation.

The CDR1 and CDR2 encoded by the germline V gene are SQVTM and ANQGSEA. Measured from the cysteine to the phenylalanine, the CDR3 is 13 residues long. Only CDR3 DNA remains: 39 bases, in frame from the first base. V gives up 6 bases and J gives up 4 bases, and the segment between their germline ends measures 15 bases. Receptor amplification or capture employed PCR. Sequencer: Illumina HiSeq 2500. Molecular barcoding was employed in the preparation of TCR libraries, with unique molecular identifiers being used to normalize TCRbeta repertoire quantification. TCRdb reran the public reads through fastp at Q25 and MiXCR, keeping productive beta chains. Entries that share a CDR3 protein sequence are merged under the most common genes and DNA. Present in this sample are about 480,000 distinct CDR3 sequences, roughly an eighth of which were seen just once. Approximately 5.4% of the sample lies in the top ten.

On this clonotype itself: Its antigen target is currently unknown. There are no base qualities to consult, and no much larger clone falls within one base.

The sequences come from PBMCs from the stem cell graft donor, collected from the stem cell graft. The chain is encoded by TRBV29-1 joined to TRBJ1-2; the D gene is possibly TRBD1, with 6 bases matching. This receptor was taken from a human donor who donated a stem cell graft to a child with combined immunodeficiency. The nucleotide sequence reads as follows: TGCAGCGTAACAGGGAGCTCTGGCTATGGCTACACCTTC. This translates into CSVTGSSGYGYTF.